Listed below are T cell receptor beta chains from one sample, sequenced in a study of Ad26.COV2.S vaccination and SARS-CoV-2 variants. The assay was immunoSEQ multiplex PCR, and TCRdb's table has in-frame clones only and misses some. The sample shows about 480,000 clones, around nine tenths of them seen only once. The source was peripheral blood, collected in a trial of Ad26.COV2.S vaccine versus placebo. The receptors derive from a person between 18 and 60 years old who received the Ad26.COV2.S COVID-19 vaccine or a placebo. Each CDR3 is given with its conserved first and last residue. Fields, in order: J gene, V gene, D gene, clone size, CDR3 DNA, CDR3 protein. A D gene is named only where the DNA matches it firmly. The size field is filled for only some rows; it gives once, few, many or a size class.

TRBJ2-1	TRBV4-1	NA	NA	TGCGCCAGCAGCCCCGACTCTAGCTCCTACAATGAGCAGTTCTTC	CASSPDSSSYNEQFF
TRBJ1-1	TRBV2	NA	NA	TGTGCCAGCGGAAGGGGACTGCTGAACACTGAAGCTTTCTTT	CASGRGLLNTEAFF
TRBJ1-1	TRBV5-4	NA	NA	TGTGCCAGCAGCTTGGGCGCGAACACTGAAGCTTTCTTT	CASSLGANTEAFF
TRBJ2-3	TRBV5-1	TRBD2	NA	TGCGCCAGCAGCTTGAAAACTCCATCGGGTAGCGGGAGGCGGGGGTTCACAGATACGCAGTATTTT	CASSLKTPSGSGRRGFTDTQYF
TRBJ2-7	TRBV7-2	TRBD2	NA	TGTGCCAGCACCCCGCAGGCCGGGGGGTCCTACGAGCAGTACTTC	CASTPQAGGSYEQYF
TRBJ2-2	TRBV19	NA	NA	TGTGCCAGTAGTGTGGACGGAAACACCGGGGAGCTGTTTTTT	CASSVDGNTGELFF
TRBJ1-1	TRBV5-1	NA	NA	TGCGCCAGCAGCCTCGGACCTATTGGGACTAACACTGAAGCTTTCTTT	CASSLGPIGTNTEAFF
TRBJ1-1	TRBV5-4	NA	NA	TGTGCCAGCAGCGGGGGGGGACTGAACACTGAAGCTTTCTTT	CASSGGGLNTEAFF
TRBJ1-2	TRBV7-9	NA	NA	TGTGCCAGCAGCTCAACAGGGAGACCATTCTATGGCTACACCTTC	CASSSTGRPFYGYTF
TRBJ1-3	TRBV5-6	TRBD1	NA	TGTGCCAGCAGCCCTTTGACAGGGGGACTCCCTGGAAACACCATATATTTT	CASSPLTGGLPGNTIYF
TRBJ1-2	TRBV9	NA	NA	TGTGCCAGCAGCGTAGCTTCGGCTAACTATGGCTACACCTTC	CASSVASANYGYTF
TRBJ1-2	TRBV6-4	NA	NA	TGTGCCAGCAGTGACACGCAAGGGGGAGGCTACACCTTC	CASSDTQGGGYTF
TRBJ2-4	TRBV7-3	TRBD1	once	TGTGCCAGCAGCCCTGGGACAGGGCCGATCAAAAACATTCAGTACTTC	CASSPGTGPIKNIQYF
TRBJ1-2	TRBV7-2	TRBD1	NA	TGTGCCAGCAGCTTTGGCAGGGGGGTTGGGGGCTACACCTTC	CASSFGRGVGGYTF
TRBJ2-2	TRBV19	TRBD2	few	TGTGCCAGTAGTTCCCGCCGGACTAGCGGGAGGAACACCGGGGAGCTGTTTTTT	CASSSRRTSGRNTGELFF
TRBJ2-5	TRBV12-3/TRBV12-4	NA	NA	TGTGCCAGCAGTTTACAACGGCGGGAGACCCAGTACTTC	CASSLQRRETQYF
TRBJ1-1	TRBV15	NA	NA	TGTGCCACCAGCAGAGATCCCAGGAGACAACTTGAAGCTTTCTTT	CATSRDPRRQLEAFF
TRBJ2-1	TRBV7-8	NA	few	TGTGCCAGCAGCTTAGGCCCCCCATCATACAATGAGCAGTTCTTC	CASSLGPPSYNEQFF
TRBJ1-3	TRBV6-6	NA	NA	TGTGCCAGCAGTAGCCGGGAGGGCTCTGGAAACACCATATATTTT	CASSSREGSGNTIYF
TRBJ2-1	TRBV5-5	NA	NA	TGTGCCAGCAGCTTGAGATTAGCGGAGGGGAATGAGCAGTTCTTC	CASSLRLAEGNEQFF
TRBJ1-2	TRBV5-1	NA	NA	TGCGCCAGCAGCTTGGGAGCGGGTGCAAACTATGGCTACACCTTC	CASSLGAGANYGYTF
TRBJ2-1	TRBV9	NA	NA	TGTGCCAGCAGCGTAGCATGGGGGTTTGGCCACAATGAGCAGTTCTTC	CASSVAWGFGHNEQFF
TRBJ1-1	TRBV29-1	TRBD1	NA	TGCAGCGTTGAAGGGATGGACAGGTCGTGGACTGAAGCTTTCTTT	CSVEGMDRSWTEAFF
TRBJ2-1	TRBV7-8	TRBD2	NA	TGTGCCAGCAGCCGCACCGGGAGGACCAATGAGCAGTTCTTC	CASSRTGRTNEQFF
TRBJ2-2	TRBV7-9	NA	NA	TGTGCCAGCAGCGGGGGGTTCGGGGAGCTGTTTTTT	CASSGGFGELFF
TRBJ2-5	TRBV6-5	TRBD1	NA	TGTGCCAGCAGGAGGACAGGGATCGAGACCCAGTACTTC	CASRRTGIETQYF
TRBJ2-7	TRBV19	NA	NA	TGTGCCAGTAGTATCCGGGGGCCGTCCTACGAGCAGTACTTC	CASSIRGPSYEQYF
TRBJ1-2	TRBV24-1	NA	NA	TGTGCCACCAGTGAGAGGCGGTTCTACGGCTACACCTTC	CATSERRFYGYTF
TRBJ2-1	TRBV9	TRBD2	few	TGTGCCAGCAGCGTAGAGGGGACTAGCAATGAGCAGTTCTTC	CASSVEGTSNEQFF
TRBJ2-3	TRBV29-1	NA	NA	TGCAGCGTTGAAGATCAAATCCCTGGAGGTGCTAGGGGGGGTACGCAGTATTTT	CSVEDQIPGGARGGTQYF
TRBJ2-7	TRBV9	NA	NA	TGTGCCAGCAGCCCGGACATTCCGGGGTACGAGCAGTACTTC	CASSPDIPGYEQYF
TRBJ1-2	TRBV7-8	NA	NA	TGTGCCAGCAGCGCTGGGACCACATCTGGCTACACCTTC	CASSAGTTSGYTF
TRBJ2-3	TRBV11-3	NA	NA	TGTGCCAGCAGCTTAGGGGGGTCGGCAGATACGCAGTATTTT	CASSLGGSADTQYF
TRBJ1-5	TRBV10-3	NA	few	TGTGCCATCAGTGCCCTAGGGCTCTATAGCAATCAGCCCCAGCATTTT	CAISALGLYSNQPQHF
TRBJ2-7	TRBV7-2	NA	NA	TGTGCCAGCAGCTTAGGTAGGGCAGGCTACGAGCAGTACTTC	CASSLGRAGYEQYF
TRBJ2-7	TRBV21-1	NA	NA	TGTGCCAGCAGCCCTAGAGGGCTAGCGGGAAACGAGCAGTACTTC	CASSPRGLAGNEQYF
TRBJ2-7	TRBV7-8	TRBD1	NA	TGTGCCAGCAGCTTCGACAGGGACGAGCAGTACTTC	CASSFDRDEQYF
TRBJ1-6	TRBV11-2	TRBD1	few	TGTGCCAGCAGCGAACCAAGGGGACAGAGAACTAATTCACCCCTCCACTTT	CASSEPRGQRTNSPLHF
TRBJ2-7	TRBV9	NA	NA	TGTGCCAGCAGCCCCGCCGGGGGAGGGGGCTACGAGCAGTACTTC	CASSPAGGGGYEQYF
TRBJ2-7	TRBV10-3	TRBD2	NA	TGTGCTACCATAGCGGGAGGGAGTTACGAGCAGTACTTC	CATIAGGSYEQYF
TRBJ1-2	TRBV6-5	NA	NA	TGTGCCAGCAGTTACACTGGGGGTAACTATGGCTACACCTTC	CASSYTGGNYGYTF
TRBJ2-1	TRBV9	TRBD2	NA	TGTGCCAGCAGCGTGACTAGCGGGAACCACAATGAGCAGTTCTTC	CASSVTSGNHNEQFF
TRBJ2-1	TRBV3-1/TRBV3-2	TRBD2	NA	TGTGCCAGTGGACTAGCGGGAACAAATGAGCAGTTCTTC	CASGLAGTNEQFF
TRBJ1-1	TRBV5-1	NA	NA	TGCGCCAGCAGCCCCTCGGGAGGGCGCCGGATGAACACTGAAGCTTTCTTT	CASSPSGGRRMNTEAFF
TRBJ1-4	TRBV7-9	NA	NA	TGTGCCAGCAGCTTAGGGGAGCCCTCCCTTAATGAAAAACTGTTTTTT	CASSLGEPSLNEKLFF
TRBJ1-1	TRBV4-2	NA	NA	TGTGCCAGCAGCCCGCGCGAAGGGAGGGTGAACACTGAAGCTTTCTTT	CASSPREGRVNTEAFF
TRBJ1-2	TRBV24-1	NA	NA	TGTGCCACCAGTGGGGTGGAAGGCTATGGCTACACCTTC	CATSGVEGYGYTF
TRBJ2-2	TRBV11-2	NA	NA	TGTGCCAGCAGCAGCATCGCTGCGTACACCGGGGAGCTGTTTTTT	CASSSIAAYTGELFF
TRBJ2-3	TRBV20-1	NA	once	TGCAGTGCTAGTGACCCCCGGGGCGGAACCACAGATACGCAGTATTTT	CSASDPRGGTTDTQYF
TRBJ2-4	TRBV7-2	NA	NA	TGTGCCAGCAGCTTACGAGGGGGGGGGCACCAACTCAAAAACATTCAGTACTTC	CASSLRGGGHQLKNIQYF